These T cell receptor beta chains were read from a single sample in a study of OX40 agonist ivuxolimab in advanced cancers. Method: immunoSEQ multiplex PCR; TCRdb's copy keeps in-frame clones and lacks some. This table has 75,000 to 95,000 clones, about 80% appearing once. The specimen comprised CD4+ or CD8+ T cells sorted from blood, sampled in a trial of the OX40 agonist ivuxolimab. These receptors originate from an adult with an advanced solid tumor such as melanoma, head and neck, liver or kidney cancer. The CDR3 runs from the conserved cysteine through the conserved F or W. A D gene is named only where the DNA matches it firmly. Clone size is stated in some rows and not others, as once, few, many or a class when expanded.

D gene | CDR3 length | clone size | J gene | V gene | CDR3 DNA | CDR3 protein
NA | 15 | NA | TRBJ2-3 | TRBV5-1 | TGCGCCAGCAGCTTGGTTTTTGGGGCCACAGATACGCAGTATTTT | CASSLVFGATDTQYF
NA | 12 | NA | TRBJ2-7 | TRBV6-6 | TGTGCCAGCAGTGGTAGTGCGTACGAGCAGTACTTC | CASSGSAYEQYF
NA | 16 | once | TRBJ2-3 | TRBV6-5 | TGTGCCAGCAGTTACTCGGGACTTACGGGGGCAGATACGCAGTATTTT | CASSYSGLTGADTQYF
TRBD1 | 15 | NA | TRBJ1-2 | TRBV5-1 | TGCGCCAGCAGCTTGGACGGACAGGGAGGAGTTGACTACACCTTC | CASSLDGQGGVDYTF
NA | 17 | once | TRBJ1-3 | TRBV19 | TGTGCCAGTAGACGGGACGGAACTTATAACTCTGGAAACACCATATATTTT | CASRRDGTYNSGNTIYF
TRBD1 | 14 | NA | TRBJ2-7 | TRBV19 | TGTGCCAGTAGTATAGGGGACAGCTCCTACGAGCAGTACTTC | CASSIGDSSYEQYF
TRBD2 | 22 | NA | TRBJ2-4 | TRBV19 | TGTGCCAGTAGTATAGGGGCGGCTAGCGGGAGGGCAGTAGGCCTAGCCAAAAACATTCAGTACTTC | CASSIGAASGRAVGLAKNIQYF
TRBD1 | 16 | NA | TRBJ1-1 | TRBV4-1 | TGCGCCAGCAGCCAAGTAGGTGGCAGGGGGCTGGCTGAAGCTTTCTTT | CASSQVGGRGLAEAFF
TRBD2 | 15 | once | TRBJ2-5 | TRBV5-6 | TGTGCCAGCAGCCCCCGGGGGGGGGCCGTGGGGACCCAGTACTTC | CASSPRGGAVGTQYF
NA | 14 | NA | TRBJ1-1 | TRBV10-3 | TGTGCCATCAGTGGTCAAGGGGCAGAGACTGAAGCTTTCTTT | CAISGQGAETEAFF
NA | 11 | NA | TRBJ2-3 | TRBV10-3 | TGTGCCATCAGTGAGACAGATACGCAGTATTTT | CAISETDTQYF
NA | 13 | NA | TRBJ1-5 | TRBV28 | TGTGCCAGCAGTTTCTTCGTTGATCAGCCCCAGCATTTT | CASSFFVDQPQHF
TRBD2 | 16 | NA | TRBJ2-1 | TRBV12-5 | TGTGCTAGTGGTCCGGGGACTAGCGGTTTGAGCAATGAGCAGTTCTTC | CASGPGTSGLSNEQFF
NA | 13 | once | TRBJ1-2 | TRBV5-1 | TGCGCCAGCAGCTTGGGGGGGAGTCCTGGCTACACCTTC | CASSLGGSPGYTF
TRBD1 | 12 | once | TRBJ2-3 | TRBV6-1 | TGTGCCAGCACAGGGGGCGCAGATACGCAGTATTTT | CASTGGADTQYF
TRBD2 | 16 | once | TRBJ2-7 | TRBV27 | TGTGCCAGCAGTTTATCAGGGGCTAGCGGATTCTACGAGCAGTACTTC | CASSLSGASGFYEQYF
NA | 13 | few | TRBJ2-5 | TRBV5-1 | TGCGCCAGCAGCTTGGCACATAAAGAGACCCAGTACTTC | CASSLAHKETQYF
NA | 17 | NA | TRBJ2-1 | TRBV7-9 | TGTGCCAGCAGCCCTGCGGAAGGGAGGCTTTCCTACAATGAGCAGTTCTTC | CASSPAEGRLSYNEQFF
NA | 15 | NA | TRBJ2-7 | TRBV7-2 | TGTGCCAGCAGCTTACATCCTTACCACTCATACGAGCAGTACTTC | CASSLHPYHSYEQYF